The T cell receptor (beta chain) under discussion was sequenced for a study of beta chain features in type 1 diabetes. In the study overall: Healthy donors and patients showed comparable age, gender and cell yields. Study conclusions and caveats: When Type 1 diabetes patients were examined, their TCRB CDR3s proved moderately but significantly shorter in all four CD4+ subsets. Insertion counts at VDJ junctions were lower in type 1 diabetes patients, who also showed more deletions there. Patients and controls would share equally any PCR tilt toward shorter templates.

Every isolated RNA sample was fully reverse transcribed, so sequencing captured expressed TCRB transcripts. Measured with immunoSEQ multiplex PCR; TCRdb has only the in-frame clones, and not every one. The table records a few hundred thousand clones, around 15% of them present only once. This clone was observed a handful of times. What it binds is not known. All of the sorted populations showed purity greater than 98%. This TCR was sampled from a man younger than 40 with type 1 diabetes. Material for sequencing was naive CD4+ T cells from blood.

The CDR3 sequence: CASSSRDITGELFF. As DNA, the CDR3 is TGTGCCAGCAGCTCGAGGGACATCACCGGGGAGCTGTTTTTT. The J gene is TRBJ2-2, the V gene TRBV11-2, with D maybe TRBD1 (6 bases). The V gene's germline CDR1 is SGHAT and CDR2 FQNNGV. V lost 4 bases, J lost 4 bases, and 10 bases lay in between. The CDR3 spans 14 residues. Supplemented by reference TRBV11-2 and TRBJ2-2, the full variable domain reads EAGVAQSPRYKIIEKRQSVAFWCNPISGHATLYWYQQILGQGPKLLIQFQNNGVVDDSQLPKDRFSAERLKGVDSTLKIQPAKLEDSAVYLCASSSRDITGELFFGEGSRLTVL.